A selection of T cell receptor beta chains follows, all from one sample in a study of regulatory T cells in long-lasting Graves disease. TCRdb processed the multiplex PCR reads anew with MiXCR; each CDR3 protein has one entry. The sample shows approximately 470,000 distinct CDR3 sequences, roughly 15% of them seen only once. The same data also contributed to another study, on T cells in Graves' hyperthyroidism and ophthalmopathy.

This specimen consisted of peripheral blood mononuclear cells (PBMCs), obtained at new diagnosis, from a patient treated with antithyroid drugs. The receptors derive from a man in his forties with Graves disease. Both conserved end residues are trimmed from each CDR3.

TRBJ1-2	TRBV7-3	ASSPDRVLGYT
TRBJ2-5	TRBV12-5	ASGRLRAGERETQY
TRBJ2-3	TRBV19	ASSREADTQY
TRBJ2-1	TRBV4-1	ASSYTAQRESYNEQF
TRBJ2-7	TRBV18	ASLARDKPVNEQY
TRBJ1-2	TRBV30	AWVQGAHGYT
TRBJ1-2	TRBV28	ASSLSGTTTYGYT
TRBJ2-3	TRBV5-1	ASSLDTSTDTQY
TRBJ2-1	TRBV30	AWSVGLNYNEQF
TRBJ2-1	TRBV10-3	AISIDSYNEQF
TRBJ1-1	TRBV30	AWSVIWQEAF
TRBJ2-7	TRBV12-3/TRBV12-4	ASSPGTPVYEQY
TRBJ2-1	TRBV5-1	ASSGQGRGDEQF
TRBJ2-7	TRBV19	ASSISSGPSYEQY
TRBJ2-7	TRBV29-1	SVGGGEVEQY
TRBJ1-6	TRBV30	AWTAAGDRRSNSPLH
TRBJ1-1	TRBV19	ASSIGPGMNTEAF
TRBJ2-1	TRBV30	AWSVRGGISYNEQF
TRBJ1-2	TRBV19	ASSTPKRRGDYGYT
TRBJ1-2	TRBV28	ASSNRRDPLFYGYT
TRBJ2-1	TRBV6-2/TRBV6-3	ASSYLTGLAGGPPEQF
TRBJ2-3	TRBV11-1	ASRPDKRPDTQY
TRBJ1-1	TRBV3-1	ASSQGVLVTEAF
TRBJ2-2	TRBV12-3/TRBV12-4	ASSLRQGIGGELF
TRBJ2-1	TRBV5-1	ASSWGEGTSGRALNEQF
TRBJ2-3	TRBV5-1	ASSQGGTATSTDTQY
TRBJ2-1	TRBV4-2	ASSRRGPFNEQF
TRBJ1-1	TRBV3-1	ASSHSHVFSTGSDTEAF
TRBJ2-7	TRBV5-1	ASSPPSSSYEQY
TRBJ2-1	TRBV6-1	ASKLAGANEQF
TRBJ2-1	TRBV28	ASSLPGYEQF
TRBJ2-7	TRBV30	AWSVEGAGAGEQY
TRBJ1-1	TRBV7-9	ASSLERGGNTEAF
TRBJ2-1	TRBV10-3	AISDKTSGRAYYNEQF
TRBJ1-2	TRBV5-1	ASSLGAGGYGYT
TRBJ1-6	TRBV11-2	ASSNTVATSPLH
TRBJ2-3	TRBV29-1	SVALISTDTQY
TRBJ2-1	TRBV5-5	ASSFLQAWDEQF
TRBJ2-7	TRBV30	AWSVQGGQY
TRBJ2-7	TRBV20-1	SADWGVVGEQY
TRBJ2-5	TRBV7-3	ASSLIGGTGGPQETQY
TRBJ2-5	TRBV5-1	ASSLGQGIGQETQY
-	TRBV18	ASSPLQGIQETQY
TRBJ2-1	TRBV18	ASSPQQGAGEQF
TRBJ1-2	TRBV12-3/TRBV12-4	ASSRTQGNYGYT
TRBJ2-1	TRBV9	ASSPRARDNEQF
TRBJ2-7	TRBV29-1	SVAGQMSYEQY
TRBJ2-7	TRBV13	ASGKRYRVGRRSYEQY
TRBJ2-5	TRBV6-1	ASSASNLAGGSETQY
TRBJ2-7	TRBV12-3/TRBV12-4	ASSIRDAFSEQY
TRBJ2-7	TRBV5-6	ASSRLDEAYEQY
TRBJ1-5	TRBV5-1	ASSFETGTGDSNQPQH
TRBJ2-1	TRBV20-1	SGERGRASEQF
TRBJ2-2	TRBV27	ASSFFRGGTGELF
TRBJ2-7	TRBV30	AWSLEHEQY
TRBJ2-7	TRBV5-1	ASSLVAGAYEQY
TRBJ1-2	TRBV6-1	ASSEKVYGYT
TRBJ1-2	TRBV2	ASSESRIYGYT
TRBJ1-6	TRBV5-1	ASSLEQGYNSPLH